This TCR beta chain was identified during a study of CD8 T cells in ankylosing spondylitis. CDR1 and CDR2 from the germline V gene are DFQATT and SNEGSKA (reference sequence). V was clipped by 1 base and J by 4 bases, with 14 bases between them. CDR3 size: 14 residues. At least ten counts were recorded for this clonotype. The target antigen is unknown. Findings and limits, study-wide: Disease-linked clones were reportedly significantly enriched in matched ankylosing spondylitis synovial fluid. Disease-linked clones bore a CD8+ phenotype and were relatively rare in peripheral blood. For ankylosing spondylitis blood, a TCR beta motif of 7 or 8 highly homologous variants appeared characteristic.

Using its own MiXCR run on the 5' RACE reads, TCRdb lists one record per CDR3 protein. The table includes around 130,000 distinct CDR3 sequences, around 8.5% detected once. The specimen sequenced was blood, either unsorted or a sorted T cell fraction (not recorded which). The sequence derives from a male donor with ankylosing spondylitis or in good health (not recorded which). The chain couples TRBV20-1 to TRBJ2-7; D remains unclear. The CDR3 DNA is TGCAGTGCTAGAGCCCACGCAGGCGTTTACGAGCAGTACTTC. Its translation is CSARAHAGVYEQYF.